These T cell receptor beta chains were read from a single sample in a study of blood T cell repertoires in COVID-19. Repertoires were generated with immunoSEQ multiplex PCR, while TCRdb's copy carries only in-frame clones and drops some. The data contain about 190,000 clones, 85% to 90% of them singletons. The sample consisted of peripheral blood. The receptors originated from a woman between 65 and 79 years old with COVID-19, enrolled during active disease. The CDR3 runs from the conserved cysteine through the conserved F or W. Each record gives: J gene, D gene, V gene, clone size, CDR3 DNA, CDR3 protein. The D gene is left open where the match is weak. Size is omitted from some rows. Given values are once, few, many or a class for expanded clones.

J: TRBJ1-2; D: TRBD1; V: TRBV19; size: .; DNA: TGTGCCAGCCGCCCGGCAGGGGGATTATACGGCTACACCTTC; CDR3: CASRPAGGLYGYTF
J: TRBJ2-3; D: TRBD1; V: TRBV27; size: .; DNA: TGTGCCAGCAGGCCACAGGGGGCAGCCACAGATACGCAGTATTTT; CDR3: CASRPQGAATDTQYF
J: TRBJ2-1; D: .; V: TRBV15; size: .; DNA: TGTGCCACCAGCAGAGAGGGCAGGGCTGTCAATGAGCAGTTCTTC; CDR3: CATSREGRAVNEQFF
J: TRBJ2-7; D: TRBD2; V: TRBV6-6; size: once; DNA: TGTGCCAGCACCGAGACTAGCGGGAGATCCTACGAGCAGTACTTC; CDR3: CASTETSGRSYEQYF
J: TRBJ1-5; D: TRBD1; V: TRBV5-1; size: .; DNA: TGCGCCAGCAGCTTGGGGGACAGCGCGGAGCAGCCCCAGCATTTT; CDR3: CASSLGDSAEQPQHF
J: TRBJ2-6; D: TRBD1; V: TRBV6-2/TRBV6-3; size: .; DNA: TGTGCCAGCAGCAAGTCGGGACAGGCGATCTCTGGGGCCAACGTCCTGACTTTC; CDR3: CASSKSGQAISGANVLTF
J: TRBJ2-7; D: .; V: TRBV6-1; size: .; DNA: TGTGCCAGTGAGAGGACGGGACAATCCTACGAGCAGTACTTC; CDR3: CASERTGQSYEQYF
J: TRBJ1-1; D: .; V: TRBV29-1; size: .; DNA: TGCAGCGTTTCACAGATGAACACTGAAGCTTTCTTT; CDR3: CSVSQMNTEAFF
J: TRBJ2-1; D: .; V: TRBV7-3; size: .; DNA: TGTGCCAGCAGCTTAAACGCTCCCACCACTTACAATGAGCAGTTCTTC; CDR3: CASSLNAPTTYNEQFF
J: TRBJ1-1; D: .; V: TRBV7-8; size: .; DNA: TGTGCCAGCAGCGAGGGCCGGAACACTGAAGCTTTCTTT; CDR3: CASSEGRNTEAFF
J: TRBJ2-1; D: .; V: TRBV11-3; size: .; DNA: TGTGCCAGCAGCTCCGGGACACCGAATTTCAATGAGCAGTTCTTC; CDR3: CASSSGTPNFNEQFF
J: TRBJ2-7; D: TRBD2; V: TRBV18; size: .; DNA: TGTGCCAGCTCAGCCGCCGGGACTAGCGGATTCTACGAGCAGTACTTC; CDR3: CASSAAGTSGFYEQYF
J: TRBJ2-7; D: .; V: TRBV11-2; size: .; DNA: TGTGCCAGCAGCTTAGATATACCCGGGGAGCAGTACTTC; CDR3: CASSLDIPGEQYF